This entry describes one T cell receptor (beta chain). At the DNA level, this CDR3 is encoded by other sequences in the same sample as well. TCRdb keeps only in-frame clones here, not all; method: immunoSEQ multiplex PCR. This table has 2,500,000 or so clones, 85% to 95% appearing once. The length of the CDR3 is 14 residues. Looked up from germline, CDR1 is MDHEN and CDR2 is SYDVKM. Unmatched junction bases numbered 5, after V lost 2 bases and J lost 5 bases. The data derive from a study of shared clonotypes between healthy human individuals. The sequencing sample was made of naive CD4+ T cells from PBMCs. As for subset: CD45RA+ positively selected. This TCR derives from a man aged 18 to 29 in good health. Some clones in this sample may be carry-over from other donors' samples. This chain joins TRBV28 and TRBJ1-1; 7 positions agree with TRBD1. DNA of the CDR3: TGTGCCAGCAGTTTAAACAGGGGTGGAACTGAAGCTTTCTTT. The encoded protein is CASSLNRGGTEAFF.